This T cell receptor (beta chain) appears in the sequencing data of a study of T cell repertoires in cytomegalovirus infection (dated by TCRdb to the late 2010s). Regarding the research as a whole: Because public TCR beta signatures pointed to carriage of CMV infection together with the matching HLA type, the HLA type of each donor mattered for the analysis.

Remarks on this clonotype: Its binding antigen is unknown. Base-call qualities are not available, and no considerably larger clone is one nucleotide away.

This sample was sequenced with an Illumina HiSeq 1500. TCRdb reanalyzed the raw reads on its own, using fastp at Q25 for trimming and MiXCR for clone calling, and kept in-frame beta chains. Under each unique CDR3 protein, matching rows form one entry showing the most common genes and DNA. The sample has 200,000 to 250,000 distinct CDR3 sequences on record, over 20% of them singletons. The ten largest clonotypes hold over 15% of the sample. On the study overall, not on this receptor specifically: Carriers of CMV infection plus the relevant HLA type were discriminated by the cumulative frequency of public TCR beta family members in the study cohort and in an independent roughly 370-donor cohort. In the ex vivo response, HLA-C-restricted CMV-specific TCR beta clonotypes were dominant, and in two of eight donors the single most frequent clonotype came from this HLA-C-restricted group.

Trimming removed 7 bases from V and 7 bases from J; the gene matches leave 7 bases unexplained. From the germline V gene, CDR1 is MNHEY and CDR2 is SVGEGT. CDR3 length: 13 amino acids, cysteine to phenylalanine. CDR3 DNA is the only sequence kept; it has 39 bases, read in frame from the first base. This receptor was identified in a human donor in good health (CMV status not recorded). Some clones in this sample may be carry-over from other donors' samples. The chain is made from TRBV6-2 or TRBV6-3 and TRBJ1-1; the central 9 bases match TRBD1. Sequenced sample: CD8+ T cells from PBMCs. The DNA sequence reads TGTGCCAGCACCGTGGACAGGGGACTTGAAGCTTTCTTT. This sequence encodes CASTVDRGLEAFF.